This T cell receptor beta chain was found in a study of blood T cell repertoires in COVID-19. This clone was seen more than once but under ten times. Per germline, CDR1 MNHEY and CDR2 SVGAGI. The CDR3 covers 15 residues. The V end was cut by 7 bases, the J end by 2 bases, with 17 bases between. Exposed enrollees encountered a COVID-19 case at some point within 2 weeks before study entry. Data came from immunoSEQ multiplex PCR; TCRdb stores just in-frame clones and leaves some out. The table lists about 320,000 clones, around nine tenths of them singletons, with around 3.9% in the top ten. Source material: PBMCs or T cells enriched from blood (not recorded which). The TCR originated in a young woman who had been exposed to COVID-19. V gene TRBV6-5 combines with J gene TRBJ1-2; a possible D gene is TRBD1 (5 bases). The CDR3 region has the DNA TGTGCCAGCATTGCCGCGATGGGGGGAAACTATGGCTACACCTTC. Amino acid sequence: CASIAAMGGNYGYTF.